Sequencing of this TCR beta chain was carried out in a study of beta chain features in type 1 diabetes. Sequenced material consisted of expressed TCRB transcripts (all of the isolated RNA was reverse transcribed). Naive, central memory and regulatory T cell samples averaged about 3.57 million immunoSEQ reads each. TCRdb's copy holds only in-frame clones and misses some; the assay was immunoSEQ multiplex PCR. The sample consists of around 180,000 clones, about 13% of them appearing once. Germline lookup yields CDR1 LNHDA and CDR2 SQIVND (reference sequence). This CDR3 is built from 14 residues. Losses at the gene ends were 3 bases for V and 13 bases for J; bases not matched to a gene: 10. This clone showed up just a few times.

The J gene is TRBJ2-5, the V gene TRBV19; TRBD2 matches at 11 bases. The sequence came from a young woman in good health. Sequenced input: central memory CD4+ T cells from blood. CDR3 nucleotide sequence: TGTGCCAGTAGTATTGGCGACCGACTAGCGGGAAGGTACTTC. It is translated as CASSIGDRLAGRYF.